This TCR beta chain was sequenced for a study of immune reconstitution after stem cell transplant in scleroderma (dated by TCRdb to the late 2010s). Measured from the cysteine to the phenylalanine, the CDR3 is 15 residues long. Here the CDR3 DNA is all that survives: 45 bases in frame from base 1. V is pruned by 4 bases and J by 4 bases, leaving 7 bases of the junction without a gene match. The germline V gene supplies CDR1 SGHAT and CDR2 FQNNGV. About this clonotype: Its antigen is currently not known. Base qualities are not provided; no much larger clone lies one nucleotide away.

The receptor library was made with RT-PCR. Sequencing was carried out with an Illumina MiSeq. TCRdb took the public reads, trimmed them with fastp at Q25, ran MiXCR for clone calling and kept in-frame beta chains. Duplicate CDR3 protein sequences are folded into a single record with the most common DNA and genes. Counted in this sample were roughly 5,000 distinct CDR3 sequences; approximately 8.5% of them appeared once. 4% to 5% of the sample is taken by the ten largest. Sampling was performed before or after autologous hematopoietic stem cell transplantation (not recorded which). The chain uses TRBV11-2 and TRBJ2-1, with 7 bases in between that match TRBD2. The clonotype originates from a male donor with systemic sclerosis. The nucleotide sequence reads TGTGCCAGCAGCTGGCCAGCGGGGCTATACAATGAGCAGTTCTTC. Its coded protein is CASSWPAGLYNEQFF. The full variable domain, with segments outside the CDR3 supplied by the reference TRBV11-2 and TRBJ2-1 proteins, appears as EAGVAQSPRYKIIEKRQSVAFWCNPISGHATLYWYQQILGQGPKLLIQFQNNGVVDDSQLPKDRFSAERLKGVDSTLKIQPAKLEDSAVYLCASSWPAGLYNEQFFGPGTRLTVL.